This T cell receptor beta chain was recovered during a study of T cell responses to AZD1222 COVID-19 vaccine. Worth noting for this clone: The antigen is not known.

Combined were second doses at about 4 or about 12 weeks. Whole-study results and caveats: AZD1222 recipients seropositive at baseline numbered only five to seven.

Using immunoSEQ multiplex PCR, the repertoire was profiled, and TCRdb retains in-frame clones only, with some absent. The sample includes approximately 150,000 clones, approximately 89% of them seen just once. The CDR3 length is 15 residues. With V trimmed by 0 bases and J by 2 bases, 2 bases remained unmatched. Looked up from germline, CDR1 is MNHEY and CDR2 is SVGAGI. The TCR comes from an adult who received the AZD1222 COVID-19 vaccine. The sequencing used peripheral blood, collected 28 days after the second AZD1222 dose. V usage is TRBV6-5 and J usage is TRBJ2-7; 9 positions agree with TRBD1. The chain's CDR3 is CASSYSGQGPYEQYF. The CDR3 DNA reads TGTGCCAGCAGTTACTCGGGACAGGGCCCCTACGAGCAGTACTTC.